The 29 T cell receptor beta chains below all came from one sample that was sequenced in a study of cytomegalovirus exposure and HLA in healthy donors. Using immunoSEQ multiplex PCR, the repertoire was profiled, and TCRdb retains in-frame clones only, with some absent. The sample contains more than 55,000 clones, 89% of which appear only once. Sequencing was carried out using PBMCs. The receptors originated from a young woman in good health and CMV-seronegative.

The rearrangement links TRBV12-2 to TRBJ1-5; the table names TRBD1, a call not compared with the DNA. TRBV12-2 corresponds to a pseudogene. The CDR3 runs to 17 residues. The CDR3 loop reads CASRLPSQGEGNQPQHF. The CDR3 DNA reads TGTGCAAGTCGCTTACCTTCCCAGGGGGAAGGCAATCAGCCCCAGCATTTT.

The chain carries TRBV5-4 and TRBJ1-1; D remains ambiguous. Per germline, CDR1 SGHNT and CDR2 YYREEE (reference sequence). V was trimmed by 2 bases and J by 6 bases, leaving 11 bases between them. This CDR3 region has 13 residues. DNA for the CDR3: TGTGCCAGCAGCTTAGGAGGCGTGCCTGAAGCTTTCTTT. It encodes CASSLGGVPEAFF.

V gene TRBV9 combines with J gene TRBJ2-1; 8 bases align to TRBD2. V was clipped by 5 bases and J by 3 bases; unmatched bases: 7. The CDR3 runs to 15 residues. Germline assignment: CDR1 SGDLS and CDR2 YYNGEE. The CDR3 DNA is TGTGCCAGCAGTAAGCCAGGGACTAGCTACAATGAGCAGTTCTTC. Translated, it gives CASSKPGTSYNEQFF. The whole variable domain, remainder taken from reference TRBV9 and TRBJ2-1, is DSGVTQTPKHLITATGQRVTLRCSPRSGDLSVYWYQQSLDQGLQFLIQYYNGEERAKGNILERFSAQQFPDLHSELNLSSLELGDSALYFCASSKPGTSYNEQFFGPGTRLTVL.

J is TRBJ2-5 and V is TRBV5-6, with TRBD2 matching 9 bases. The CDR3 runs 14 residues. The ends lost 2 bases at V and 5 bases at J; junction bases unmatched: 4. Germline V gene sequence: CDR1 SGHDT, CDR2 YYEEEE. The CDR3 DNA follows: TGTGCCAGCAGCTTTAGCGGGAGTAAGGAGACCCAGTACTTC. As protein: CASSFSGSKETQYF.

In its sample, this clone was seen once. This chain connects TRBV2 to TRBJ1-4; D is unresolved. The CDR3 contains 15 residues. Germline values: CDR1 SNHLY, CDR2 FYNNEI. Deletions cut 4 bases from V and 5 bases from J, with 14 bases between. The CDR3 is CASSGLRVKNEKLFF. The CDR3 nucleotides read TGTGCCAGCAGTGGACTCCGGGTCAAGAATGAAAAACTGTTTTTT.

V is TRBV28 and J is TRBJ1-4; a weak D match, TRBD1 (6 bases). V dropped 5 bases and J dropped 5 bases, with 12 bases sitting between them. The germline V gene has CDR1 MDHEN and CDR2 SYDVKM. The CDR3 totals 14 residues. The CDR3 coding sequence is TGTGCCAGCAGTCCGGGACACGTCAATGAAAAACTGTTTTTT. As protein: CASSPGHVNEKLFF. Full variable domain (outside the CDR3, taken from reference TRBV28 and TRBJ1-4): DVKVTQSSRYLVKRTGEKVFLECVQDMDHENMFWYRQDPGLGLRLIYFSYDVKMKEKGDIPEGYSVSREKKERFSLILESASTNQTSMYLCASSPGHVNEKLFFGSGTQLSVL.

The V and J genes are TRBV5-1 and TRBJ2-5; TRBD1 matches at 11 bases. The CDR3 runs to 16 residues. V was pared by 0 bases and J by 0 bases, with 1 base of the junction left unmatched. Germline CDR1 and CDR2: SGHRS and YFSETQ. In nucleotides, the CDR3 is TGCGCCAGCAGCTTGGGGGACAGGGGGAACCAAGAGACCCAGTACTTC. Translation gives CASSLGDRGNQETQYF.

V usage is TRBV5-6 and J usage is TRBJ2-7, with TRBD2 matching 7 bases. The CDR3 runs to 12 residues. Unmatched junction bases numbered 9, after V lost 3 bases and J lost 12 bases. The germline CDR1 and CDR2 sequences are SGHDT and YYEEEE. Here the CDR3 DNA reads TGTGCCAGCAGCTCCCTCCGGGACTATCCGTACTTC. Protein sequence: CASSSLRDYPYF.

This clone was counted a few times. V gene TRBV6-1 combines with J gene TRBJ1-2; 11 bases line up with TRBD1. The CDR3 runs 15 residues. CDR1 MNHNS and CDR2 SASEGT come from the germline V gene. V gave up 8 bases and J gave up 2 bases; unmatched junction bases: 7. CDR3 nucleotides: TGTGCCAGCTGGCCCGGGACAGGGGGAAACTATGGCTACACCTTC. Translation gives CASWPGTGGNYGYTF.

The chain is built from TRBV7-9 and TRBJ2-2, with 8 bases identical to TRBD1. The germline V gene has CDR1 SEHNR and CDR2 FQNEAQ (reference sequence). This CDR3 region has 16 residues. The J segment lost 4 bases and the V segment lost 6 bases, leaving 10 bases of the junction unmatched. The CDR3 spells CASRSSQGAPTGELFF. CDR3 nucleotides: TGTGCCAGCAGATCATCCCAGGGGGCGCCCACCGGGGAGCTGTTTTTT. Full variable domain (rest looked up from reference TRBV7-9 and TRBJ2-2): DTGVSQNPRHKITKRGQNVTFRCDPISEHNRLYWYRQTLGQGPEFLTYFQNEAQLEKSRLLSDRFSAERPKGSFSTLEIQRTEQGDSAMYLCASRSSQGAPTGELFFGEGSRLTVL.

V usage is TRBV5-6 and J usage is TRBJ2-1; 7 positions agree with TRBD2. J was trimmed by 6 bases and V by 4 bases; bases with no gene match: 10. Germline CDR1 and CDR2: SGHDT and YYEEEE. This CDR3 is 15 amino acids long. DNA for the CDR3: TGTGCCAGCAGCCCCACTGGCGGGAGCCGCAATGAGCAGTTCTTC. Encoded protein: CASSPTGGSRNEQFF. Looking up the rest from reference TRBV5-6 and TRBJ2-1 gives the full variable domain: DAGVTQSPTHLIKTRGQQVTLRCSPKSGHDTVSWYQQALGQGPQFIFQYYEEEERQRGNFPDRFSGHQFPNYSSELNVNALLLGDSALYLCASSPTGGSRNEQFFGPGTRLTVL.

The chain uses TRBV2 and TRBJ2-4; TRBD1 matches 7 bases. V was pared by 4 bases and J by 5 bases, with 5 bases of the junction left unmatched. The CDR3 totals 14 residues. Per germline, CDR1 SNHLY and CDR2 FYNNEI. The CDR3 sequence: CASSGRTGENIQYF. The DNA of the CDR3 is TGTGCCAGCAGTGGGAGGACAGGCGAAAACATTCAGTACTTC.

This chain joins TRBV6-5 and TRBJ1-2; TRBD1 matches at 7 bases. The CDR3 loop spans 14 amino acids. Germline V CDR1 and CDR2: MNHEY, SVGAGI. V gave up 4 bases and J gave up 0 bases; unmatched junction bases: 2. The CDR3 reads CASSWDSTNYGYTF. For the CDR3, the DNA is TGTGCCAGCAGTTGGGACAGCACTAACTATGGCTACACCTTC.

The chain employs TRBV23-1 and TRBJ2-7; D perhaps matches TRBD2 (5 bases). TRBV23-1 is an ORF for which the function is uncertain. V shed 7 bases and J shed 3 bases, with 13 bases lying between them. The CDR3 is made up of 13 amino acids. The CDR3 DNA follows: TGCGCCAGCACGGGGTCTACTTTCTACGAGCAGTACTTC. Its translation is CASTGSTFYEQYF.

The chain employs TRBV28 and TRBJ1-1; TRBD1 matches 7 bases. Germline values: CDR1 MDHEN, CDR2 SYDVKM. This CDR3 is built from 12 residues. Trimming cost V 6 bases and J 7 bases; bases outside gene matches: 5. CDR3 nucleotide sequence: TGTGCCAGCAGCCTACGACAGGGTGAAGCTTTCTTT. It codes for CASSLRQGEAFF.

The gene calls are TRBV7-2 and TRBJ2-3; 12 nucleotides agree with TRBD2. In germline, CDR1 is SGHTA, CDR2 FQGNSA. The CDR3 has 16 residues. The trim removed 1 base at V and 4 bases at J, leaving 3 bases unmatched. CDR3 sequence (DNA): TGTGCCAGCAGCTTAGGCACTAGCGGGAGGCCAGATACGCAGTATTTT. This encodes CASSLGTSGRPDTQYF.

V is TRBV9 and J is TRBJ2-2; 7 nucleotides line up with TRBD2. The CDR3 spans 14 residues. Trimming removed 4 bases from V and 7 bases from J; junction bases left unmatched: 7. CDR1 and CDR2 (germline): SGDLS, YYNGEE. The CDR3 nucleotides are TGTGCCAGCAGCCCCGGTGGGGGGGTCGGGGAGCTGTTTTTT. It is translated as CASSPGGGVGELFF.

V gene TRBV5-5 combines with J gene TRBJ1-1; a weak D match, TRBD1 (5 bases). Germline CDR1 and CDR2: SGHKS and YYEKEE (reference sequence). V was clipped by 5 bases and J by 5 bases, with 10 bases between them. This CDR3 comprises 12 residues. The CDR3 nucleotides are TGTGCCAGCAGATTTCAGGGAACTGAAGCTTTCTTT. Its translation is CASRFQGTEAFF.

The rearrangement joins TRBV5-1 to TRBJ2-3; possible D gene TRBD1, 7 bases. The germline V gene has CDR1 SGHRS and CDR2 YFSETQ. V was clipped by 0 bases and J by 1 base, with 9 bases between them. The CDR3 has 15 residues. The CDR3 sequence is CASSLGGTGTDTQYF. DNA of the CDR3: TGCGCCAGCAGCTTGGGCGGGACAGGCACAGATACGCAGTATTTT.

This clone has a single count. V and J are TRBV5-1 and TRBJ1-2, with D uncertain. Germline lookup yields CDR1 SGHRS and CDR2 YFSETQ. The CDR3 spans 15 residues. The V end lost 4 bases, the J end lost 2 bases, and 15 bases lay between the germline ends. CDR3 residues: CASSPDVEGNYGYTF. The DNA for the CDR3 is TGCGCCAGCAGCCCGGACGTGGAGGGCAACTATGGCTACACCTTC.

The gene calls are TRBV7-9 and TRBJ1-1; 7 bases align to TRBD1. Germline V CDR1 and CDR2: SEHNR, FQNEAQ (reference sequence). The trim removed 5 bases at V and 4 bases at J, leaving 10 bases unmatched. CDR3 length equals 15 residues. CDR3 in amino acids: CASSARQGGATEAFF. The CDR3 coding sequence is TGTGCCAGCAGCGCCCGACAGGGCGGGGCCACTGAAGCTTTCTTT.

V is TRBV5-6 and J is TRBJ2-7, with 9 bases that match TRBD2. The length of the CDR3 is 14 residues. Trimming removed 4 bases from V and 6 bases from J; junction bases left unmatched: 8. The germline V gene encodes CDR1 SGHDT and CDR2 YYEEEE. The CDR3 loop reads CASSQPLAGVEQYF. The CDR3, as DNA: TGTGCCAGCAGCCAGCCATTAGCGGGAGTCGAGCAGTACTTC.

The rearrangement uses TRBV5-1 and TRBJ2-5; D is ambiguous. The CDR3 has 13 amino acids. Germline CDR1 SGHRS, CDR2 YFSETQ. Trimming removed 1 base from V and 1 base from J, with 5 bases in between. CDR3 protein: CASSLTAQETQYF. CDR3 DNA sequence: TGCGCCAGCAGCTTGACAGCCCAAGAGACCCAGTACTTC.

The rearrangement links TRBV5-5 to TRBJ2-7; the D gene is possibly TRBD2 (6 bases). The V gene's germline CDR1 is SGHKS and CDR2 YYEKEE (reference sequence). The CDR3 spans 14 residues. V dropped 4 bases and J dropped 4 bases, with 15 bases sitting between them. As DNA, the CDR3 is TGTGCCAGCAGCCCCGGGACGGGGGAATACGAGCAGTACTTC. Translation gives CASSPGTGEYEQYF.

This chain connects TRBV6-1 to TRBJ2-3; D might be TRBD1 (5 bases). The CDR3 length is 16 residues. Trimming removed 3 bases from V and 0 bases from J, with 13 bases in between. CDR1 is MNHNS and CDR2 is SASEGT in the germline V gene. The CDR3 reads CASSESTGASTDTQYF. CDR3 bases: TGTGCCAGCAGTGAGAGCACAGGAGCTAGCACAGATACGCAGTATTTT.

The DNA of the CDR3 is TGTGCCAGCAGCATCGGGACAGGGGGCACAGATACGCAGTATTTT. This codes for CASSIGTGGTDTQYF. The V and J genes are TRBV21-1 and TRBJ2-3; the D call in the table, TRBD1, was not verified against the DNA. TRBV21-1 is a pseudogene. The CDR3 spans 15 residues.

This clone has only a few counts. CDR3 region: CASRGTVATNEKLFF. The CDR3 DNA sequence: TGCGCCAGCAGGGGGACAGTTGCGACTAATGAAAAACTGTTTTTT. V is TRBV4-1 and J is TRBJ1-4; 7 bases align to TRBD1. V was pared by 6 bases and J by 2 bases, with 6 bases of the junction left unmatched. This CDR3 contains 15 residues. In germline, CDR1 is MGHRA, CDR2 YSYEKL.

The V gene is TRBV4-3, the J gene TRBJ1-4; 7 bases map to TRBD1. V shed 1 base, J shed 7 bases, and the junction held 3 bases outside the gene matches. Germline V gene data show CDR1 as LGHNA and CDR2 as YSLEER. The CDR3 totals 14 residues. This CDR3 is CASSQAGGREKLFF. Here the CDR3 DNA reads TGCGCCAGCAGCCAAGCAGGGGGACGTGAAAAACTGTTTTTT.

The table lists this clone with a count of one. CDR3 amino acids: CASSFGRWGPHNEQFF. The CDR3 DNA sequence: TGTGCCAGCAGTTTTGGCCGCTGGGGGCCGCACAATGAGCAGTTCTTC. V gene TRBV28 combines with J gene TRBJ2-1, with D tentatively TRBD1 (6 bases). With 3 bases removed from V and 5 bases from J, the gap between germline ends came to 17 bases. Germline loops: CDR1 MDHEN, CDR2 SYDVKM. CDR3 length: 16 residues.